This TCR beta chain was obtained from a study of blood T cell repertoires in COVID-19. Study-level background: T cells, B-cell-depleted T cells, or PBMCs provided the cDNA or gDNA that served as material.

The CDR3 loop spans 15 amino acids. V lost 0 bases, J lost 6 bases, and 5 bases stayed unmatched. The germline CDR1 and CDR2 sequences are LGHDT and YNNKEL (reference sequence). Assay used: immunoSEQ multiplex PCR; TCRdb lists only in-frame clones, some missing. This table has 130,000 to 150,000 clones, 80% appearing once. This receptor was identified in a man aged 55 to 69 with active or convalescent COVID-19. The chain recombines TRBV3-1 (or the pseudogene TRBV3-2) with TRBJ2-5; TRBD1 agrees at 9 bases. Sequencing was done on a sample of peripheral blood. The CDR3 loop is CASSQDGGQGQTQYF. CDR3 sequence (DNA): TGTGCCAGCAGCCAAGACGGGGGACAGGGACAGACCCAGTACTTC.